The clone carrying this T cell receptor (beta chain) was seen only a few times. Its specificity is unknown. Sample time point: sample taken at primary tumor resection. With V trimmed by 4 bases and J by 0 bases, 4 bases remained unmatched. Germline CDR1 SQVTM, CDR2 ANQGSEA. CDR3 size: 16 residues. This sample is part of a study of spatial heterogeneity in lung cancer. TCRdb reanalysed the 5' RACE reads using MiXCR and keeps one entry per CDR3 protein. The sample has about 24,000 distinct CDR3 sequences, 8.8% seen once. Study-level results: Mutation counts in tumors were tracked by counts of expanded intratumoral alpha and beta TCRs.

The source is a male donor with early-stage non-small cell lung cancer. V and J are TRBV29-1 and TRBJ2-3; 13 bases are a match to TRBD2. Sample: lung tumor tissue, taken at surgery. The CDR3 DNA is TGCAGCGTTGGAGGGGGACTAGCGGGGAGCACAGATACGCAGTATTTT. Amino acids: CSVGGGLAGSTDTQYF.